A single sample gave rise to the 25 T cell receptor beta chains below, sequenced in a study of blood T cell repertoires in COVID-19. The assay was immunoSEQ multiplex PCR, and TCRdb's table has in-frame clones only and misses some. The sample shows fewer than 300,000 clones, 70% to 90% of them seen only once. Sequences were obtained from peripheral blood. These receptors were collected from a woman in her forties or fifties with acute or convalescent COVID-19.

This clone appeared a single time. The V and J genes are TRBV7-8 and TRBJ1-6; D unresolved. CDR3 length: 13 residues. V was trimmed by 5 bases and J by 10 bases, leaving 12 bases between them. From germline, CDR1 is SGHVS and CDR2 FQNEAQ. This chain's CDR3 is CASSPRDSSPLHF. The CDR3 DNA sequence: TGTGCCAGCAGCCCCCGGGATAGCTCACCCCTCCACTTT.

The genes are TRBV5-1 and TRBJ2-1, with 10 bases that match TRBD1. The CDR3 is 16 residues long. V shed 4 bases, J shed 9 bases, and the junction held 13 bases outside the gene matches. The germline V gene encodes CDR1 SGHRS and CDR2 YFSETQ. As DNA, the CDR3 is TGCGCCAGCAGCGGTCAGGGGACAGGGGTTCAGGCTGAGCAGTTCTTC. Amino acids: CASSGQGTGVQAEQFF.

The chain recombines TRBV10-3 with TRBJ2-3; D may be TRBD1 (6 bases). This CDR3 has 14 amino acids. Germline V CDR1 and CDR2: ENHRY, SYGVKD. With 10 bases removed from V and 4 bases from J, the gap between germline ends came to 18 bases. CDR3 residues: CATEQGERADTQYF. Here the CDR3 DNA reads TGTGCCACTGAACAGGGTGAACGGGCAGATACGCAGTATTTT.

The V gene is TRBV5-1, the J gene TRBJ1-2; D remains unclear. Per the germline V gene, CDR1 is SGHRS and CDR2 is YFSETQ. Trimming left V 0 bases short and J 8 bases short, with 17 bases between. This CDR3 has 15 residues. This CDR3 is CASSLVSGSLGGYTF. DNA for the CDR3: TGCGCCAGCAGCTTGGTCAGCGGGTCCTTAGGAGGCTACACCTTC. Looking up the rest from reference TRBV5-1 and TRBJ1-2 gives the full variable domain: KAGVTQTPRYLIKTRGQQVTLSCSPISGHRSVSWYQQTPGQGLQFLFEYFSETQRNKGNFPGRFSGRQFSNSRSEMNVSTLELGDSALYLCASSLVSGSLGGYTFGSGTRLTVV.

CDR3 amino acids: CASSFTSEINYEQYF. CDR3 in DNA: TGCGCCAGCAGCTTTACTAGCGAGATAAACTACGAGCAGTACTTC. The J gene is TRBJ2-7, the V gene TRBV5-1; 7 bases match TRBD2. V was clipped by 2 bases and J by 3 bases; unmatched bases: 8. Germline lookup yields CDR1 SGHRS and CDR2 YFSETQ. The CDR3 totals 15 residues.

V is TRBV30 and J is TRBJ2-1; no clear D gene. This CDR3 is 13 amino acids long. The V gene's germline CDR1 is GTSNPN and CDR2 SVGIG (reference sequence). Trimming pared 3 bases from V and 1 base from J, leaving 7 bases between. CDR3 sequence: CAWRRSSYNEQFF. The CDR3 DNA is TGTGCCTGGAGGCGGAGTTCCTACAATGAGCAGTTCTTC.

This clone was counted once. This chain uses TRBV5-1 with TRBJ2-2; tentatively, D is TRBD2 (6 bases). The CDR3 spans 15 residues. Between the trimmed V and J ends, which lost 4 bases and 8 bases, there was a span of 18 bases. Germline assignment: CDR1 SGHRS and CDR2 YFSETQ. The CDR3: CASSRWDSPGGELFF. The DNA of the CDR3 is TGCGCCAGCAGCCGGTGGGACTCCCCCGGGGGGGAGCTGTTTTTT.

This chain links TRBV5-1 with TRBJ1-1; the match to TRBD1 covers 8 bases. With 4 bases clipped from V and 1 base from J, the junction kept 3 bases outside the gene matches. The germline V gene has CDR1 SGHRS and CDR2 YFSETQ. The CDR3 spans 14 residues. The CDR3, as DNA: TGCGCCAGCAGCGTTGACAGGGGGAACACTGAAGCTTTCTTT. It translates to CASSVDRGNTEAFF.

In this sample, this clone turned up once. CDR3 in amino acids: CASSYGRLAPQNKQYF. The CDR3 DNA reads TGTGCCAGCAGTTACGGCCGCCTAGCGCCCCAGAATAAGCAGTACTTC. This chain uses TRBV6-5 with TRBJ2-7, with D perhaps matching TRBD2 (6 bases). From germline, CDR1 is MNHEY and CDR2 SVGAGI. This CDR3 comprises 16 residues. V was trimmed by 2 bases and J by 8 bases, leaving 22 bases between them.

The CDR3 protein is CASSFSGFDEQFF. Here the CDR3 DNA reads TGTGCCAGCAGTTTTTCGGGGTTCGATGAGCAGTTCTTC. The chain uses TRBV6-2 or TRBV6-3 and TRBJ2-1; weak D call: TRBD2 (5 bases). The CDR3 is 13 residues long. Germline values: CDR1 MNHEY, CDR2 SVGEGT. The V and J ends lost 4 bases and 8 bases respectively, with 12 bases between them.

The rearrangement links TRBV4-1 to TRBJ1-1; 7 bases fit TRBD1. J lost 8 bases, V lost 2 bases, and 11 bases had no gene match. The CDR3 extends over 15 amino acids. Germline CDR1 MGHRA, CDR2 YSYEKL. The CDR3 nucleotides are TGCGCCAGCAGCCAACCCGGTGGGACAGTGACCGAAGCTTTCTTT. Protein product: CASSQPGGTVTEAFF.

V and J are TRBV2 and TRBJ1-1; perhaps TRBD1 as D (5 bases). CDR1 and CDR2 (germline): SNHLY, FYNNEI. This CDR3 spans 12 amino acids. V was shortened by 3 bases and J by 9 bases, with 11 bases between the two germline ends. CDR3 sequence (DNA): TGTGCCAGCAGTGACAGGGAAAAGAAAGCTTTCTTT. This translates into CASSDREKKAFF.

V and J are TRBV20-1 and TRBJ1-1; D is ambiguous. CDR1 and CDR2 (germline): DFQATT, SNEGSKA (reference sequence). With 3 bases removed from V and 0 bases from J, the gap between germline ends came to 8 bases. The CDR3 covers 13 residues. CDR3 sequence reads: CSASSGLNTEAFF. As DNA, the CDR3 is TGCAGTGCTAGTTCAGGCCTGAACACTGAAGCTTTCTTT.

The J gene is TRBJ1-1, the V gene TRBV7-2; D is unresolved. Trimming pared 3 bases from V and 5 bases from J, leaving 13 bases between. Germline-derived CDR1 and CDR2 are SGHTA and FQGNSA. The CDR3 loop spans 14 amino acids. The CDR3 DNA reads as TGTGCCAGCAGCTTGTTTTTCCGGGAAACTGAAGCTTTCTTT. Protein sequence: CASSLFFRETEAFF.

The gene calls are TRBV19 and TRBJ2-7; possible D gene TRBD1, 6 bases. V lost 7 bases and J 1 base, leaving 11 bases between the germline ends. Germline V gives CDR1 LNHDA, CDR2 SQIVND (reference sequence). This CDR3 is built from 13 residues. The CDR3 here is CASKPTGSYEQYF. CDR3 sequence (DNA): TGTGCCAGTAAGCCGACAGGATCCTACGAGCAGTACTTC.

In DNA, the CDR3 is TGTGCCAGCCGCCCGGACTTGGAGAGCACAGATACGCAGTATTTT. This codes for CASRPDLESTDTQYF. The chain employs TRBV5-4 and TRBJ2-3, with D maybe TRBD2 (5 bases). The CDR3 loop spans 15 amino acids. The V end was cut by 7 bases, the J end by 0 bases, with 15 bases between. Per the germline V gene, CDR1 is SGHNT and CDR2 is YYREEE (reference sequence).

The chain uses TRBV7-9 and TRBJ2-3; the D is unclear. Trimming removed 4 bases at V and 2 bases at J, with 4 bases between. Germline V gene data show CDR1 as SEHNR and CDR2 as FQNEAQ (reference sequence). The CDR3 consists of 12 residues. As DNA, the CDR3 is TGTGCCAGCAGCTACTCCACAGATACGCAGTATTTT. Translated: CASSYSTDTQYF.

This clone was observed once. The CDR3 region is CASRDRGIYNEQFF. The CDR3 coding sequence is TGTGCCAGCAGGGACAGGGGTATTTACAATGAGCAGTTCTTC. The gene calls are TRBV2 and TRBJ2-1; 9 bases agree with TRBD1. Per the germline V gene, CDR1 is SNHLY and CDR2 is FYNNEI. CDR3 length: 14 residues. V trimming: 6 bases; J trimming: 4 bases; junction bases outside the gene matches: 4.

The genes are TRBV5-1 and TRBJ1-6, with TRBD1 matching over 10 bases. The CDR3 covers 14 residues. V shed 3 bases, J shed 9 bases, and the junction held 3 bases outside the gene matches. From germline, CDR1 is SGHRS and CDR2 YFSETQ. The CDR3 DNA sequence: TGCGCCAGCAGCTCGACAGGGGGCGGTTCACCCCTCCACTTT. This encodes CASSSTGGGSPLHF.

The chain combines TRBV6-1 with TRBJ2-7, with D hard to call. Germline values: CDR1 MNHNS, CDR2 SASEGT. V lost 2 bases, J lost 0 bases, and 14 bases lay in between. This CDR3 has 16 residues. CDR3 in amino acids: CASSERLVYSSYEQYF. In DNA form, the CDR3 reads TGTGCCAGCAGTGAACGCTTAGTCTATAGCTCCTACGAGCAGTACTTC.

This rearrangement joins TRBV7-2 to TRBJ1-1; the D is unclear. CDR1 and CDR2 from the germline V gene are SGHTA and FQGNSA. Trimming removed 0 bases at V and 1 base at J, with 6 bases between. The CDR3 contains 14 residues. The CDR3 DNA reads TGTGCCAGCAGCTTAGCTCGGGGGAACACTGAAGCTTTCTTT. It yields the protein CASSLARGNTEAFF.

The chain carries TRBV4-3 and TRBJ2-6, with D maybe TRBD1 (6 bases). The germline V gene encodes CDR1 LGHNA and CDR2 YSLEER. V shed 5 bases and J shed 0 bases, with 14 bases lying between them. There are 17 residues in the CDR3. The CDR3 protein is CASSEGHENSGANVLTF. The DNA of the CDR3 is TGCGCCAGCAGCGAGGGACACGAAAACTCTGGGGCCAACGTCCTGACTTTC.

The chain recombines TRBV7-2 with TRBJ2-5; D not resolved. The CDR3 covers 13 residues. Germline assignment: CDR1 SGHTA and CDR2 FQGNSA. Trimming took off 0 bases at V and 2 bases at J, with 4 bases between the two ends. The CDR3 sequence is CASSLARQETQYF. For the CDR3, the DNA is TGTGCCAGCAGCTTAGCCAGACAAGAGACCCAGTACTTC.

The chain combines TRBV20-1 with TRBJ1-4; no reliable D call. V lost 3 bases and J 0 bases, leaving 11 bases between the germline ends. The CDR3 contains 15 residues. Per the germline V gene, CDR1 is DFQATT and CDR2 is SNEGSKA (reference sequence). The CDR3 coding sequence is TGCAGTGCTAGTGAAACGGGGACAACTAATGAAAAACTGTTTTTT. It yields the protein CSASETGTTNEKLFF.

V usage is TRBV30 and J usage is TRBJ2-2, with 7 bases identical to TRBD1. In germline, CDR1 is GTSNPN, CDR2 SVGIG (reference sequence). This CDR3 is 18 amino acids long. J gave up 1 base and V 5 bases, and 16 bases lay outside the gene matches. CDR3 residues: CAWGRGFFGTENTGELFF. The CDR3 nucleotides are TGTGCCTGGGGCAGGGGGTTTTTTGGGACGGAGAACACCGGGGAGCTGTTTTTT.